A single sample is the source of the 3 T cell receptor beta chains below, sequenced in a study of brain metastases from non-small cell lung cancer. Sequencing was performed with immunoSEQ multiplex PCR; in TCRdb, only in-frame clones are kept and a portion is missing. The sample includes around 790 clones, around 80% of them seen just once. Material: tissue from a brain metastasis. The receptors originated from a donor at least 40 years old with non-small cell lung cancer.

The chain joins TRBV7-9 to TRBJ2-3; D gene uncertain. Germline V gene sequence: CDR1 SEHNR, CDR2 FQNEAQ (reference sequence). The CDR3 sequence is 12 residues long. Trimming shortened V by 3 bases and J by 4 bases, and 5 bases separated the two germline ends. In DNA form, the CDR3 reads TGTGCCAGCAGCTTTGGCCCAGATACGCAGTATTTT. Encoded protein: CASSFGPDTQYF.

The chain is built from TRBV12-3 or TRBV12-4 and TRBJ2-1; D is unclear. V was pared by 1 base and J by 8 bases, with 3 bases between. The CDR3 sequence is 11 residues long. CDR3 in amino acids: CASSLGHEQFF. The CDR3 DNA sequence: TGTGCCAGCAGTTTAGGCCATGAGCAGTTCTTC.

CDR3 nucleotides: TGTGCCAGCAGTTTGGAGGGGGGAGGCATTCAGTACTTC. Translating it yields CASSLEGGGIQYF. This rearrangement joins TRBV28 to TRBJ2-4; D tentatively reads TRBD1 or TRBD2 (6 bases each). This CDR3 has 13 amino acids. Germline V CDR1 and CDR2: MDHEN, SYDVKM. Between the trimmed V and J ends, which lost 3 bases and 9 bases, there was a span of 12 bases.